This T cell receptor (beta chain) was found in a study of cytomegalovirus exposure and HLA in healthy donors. Amplification used 60 Vbeta primers and 13 Jbeta primers. Using immunoSEQ multiplex PCR, the repertoire was profiled, and TCRdb retains in-frame clones only, with some absent. The sample contains 130,000 or so clones, approximately 78% of which appear only once. V was clipped by 0 bases and J by 1 base; unmatched bases: 4. There are 17 residues in the CDR3. Germline CDR1 SNHLY, CDR2 FYNNEI. This clone has only a few counts. The TCR sequence derives from a woman aged 40-49 years in good health and CMV-seronegative. Sequences were obtained from PBMCs. J is TRBJ2-7 and V is TRBV2, with 12 bases that match TRBD2. The CDR3 spells CASSEAVGLAGSYEQYF. The CDR3 DNA follows: TGTGCCAGCAGTGAAGCGGTTGGACTAGCGGGATCCTACGAGCAGTACTTC.